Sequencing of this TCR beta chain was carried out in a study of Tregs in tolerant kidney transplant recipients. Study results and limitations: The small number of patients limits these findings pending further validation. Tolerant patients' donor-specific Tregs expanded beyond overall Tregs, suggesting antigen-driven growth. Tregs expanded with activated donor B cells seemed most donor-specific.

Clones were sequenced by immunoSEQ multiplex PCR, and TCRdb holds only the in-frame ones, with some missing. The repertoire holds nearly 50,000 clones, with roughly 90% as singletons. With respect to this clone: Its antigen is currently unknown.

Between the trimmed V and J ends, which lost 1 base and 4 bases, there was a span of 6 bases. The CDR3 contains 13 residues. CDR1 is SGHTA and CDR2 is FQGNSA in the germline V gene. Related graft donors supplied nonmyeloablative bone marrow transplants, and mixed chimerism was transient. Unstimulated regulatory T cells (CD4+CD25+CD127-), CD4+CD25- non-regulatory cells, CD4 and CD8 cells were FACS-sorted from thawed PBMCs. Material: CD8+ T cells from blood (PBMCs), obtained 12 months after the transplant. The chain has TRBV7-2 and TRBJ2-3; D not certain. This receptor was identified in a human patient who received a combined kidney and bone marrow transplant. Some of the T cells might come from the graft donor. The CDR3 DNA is TGTGCCAGCAGCTTAGTTTCGGCAGATACGCAGTATTTT. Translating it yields CASSLVSADTQYF.